Presented here are 26 T cell receptor beta chains from one specimen sequenced in a study of T-cell reconstitution after alpha-beta-depleted transplantation in children. It was with unique molecular identifiers that the TCRbeta library was prepared. TCRdb passed the PCR reads through MiXCR, listing each CDR3 protein once. This repertoire shows 280,000 or so distinct CDR3 sequences, around a tenth found once; its top ten account for around 22%. Source: peripheral blood, taken 180 days after TCRalphabeta/CD19-depleted stem cell transplant. Every receptor here comes from a male patient aged 2-15 years who had a stem cell transplant for chronic granulomatous disease, so the T cells may come from the graft donor.

This clonotype has at least ten counts. The V call is TRBV29-1, the J call TRBJ2-5; 7 bases match TRBD2. V lost 4 bases, J lost 5 bases, and 4 bases stayed unmatched. The CDR3 consists of 12 residues. Germline V lookup: CDR1 SQVTM, CDR2 ANQGSEA. In DNA, the CDR3 is TGCAGCGTTGGGCTAGCGGTGGAGACCCAGTACTTC. The encoded protein is CSVGLAVETQYF.

This clonotype was counted at least ten times. CDR3 in amino acids: CASSFYRADGELFF. CDR3 in DNA: TGTGCCAGCAGTTTCTACAGGGCAGACGGGGAGCTGTTTTTT. The chain has TRBV28 and TRBJ2-2, with D perhaps TRBD1 (6 bases). CDR1 and CDR2 (germline): MDHEN, SYDVKM. This CDR3 is 14 amino acids long. V dropped 3 bases and J dropped 7 bases, with 12 bases sitting between them.

There are many counts of this clonotype. This sequence joins TRBV12-3 or TRBV12-4 and TRBJ2-3, with no clear D. The length of the CDR3 is 13 residues. Trimming took 7 bases from V and 4 from J, leaving 12 bases between them. As DNA, the CDR3 is TGTGCCAGCAAGATAGGTTTCGCAGATACGCAGTATTTT. Protein sequence: CASKIGFADTQYF.

This clonotype was picked up many times. The chain combines TRBV12-3 or TRBV12-4 with TRBJ2-1; 9 positions agree with TRBD2. Trimming removed 3 bases from V and 6 bases from J; junction bases left unmatched: 0. The CDR3 runs 13 residues. As DNA, the CDR3 is TGTGCCAGCAGTTTTAGCGGGGGCAATGAGCAGTTCTTC. Residues: CASSFSGGNEQFF.

This clonotype has at least ten counts. The chain has TRBV5-1 and TRBJ1-2, with D possibly TRBD1 on 6 matching bases. Per germline, CDR1 SGHRS and CDR2 YFSETQ. The CDR3 loop spans 14 amino acids. Trimming shortened V by 4 bases and J by 3 bases, and 13 bases separated the two germline ends. In DNA, the CDR3 is TGCGCCAGCAGCGGATACAGGGCTGACTATGGCTACACCTTC. Translation: CASSGYRADYGYTF.

This clonotype was seen many times. V gene TRBV9 combines with J gene TRBJ1-4; unclear D gene. CDR3 length: 12 residues. Between the trimmed V and J ends, which lost 6 bases and 10 bases, there was a span of 13 bases. Germline CDR1 reads SGDLS; CDR2 reads YYNGEE. The DNA of the CDR3 is TGTGCCAGCACCCAGGACGGTCGAAAACTGTTTTTT. Translated, it gives CASTQDGRKLFF.

J is TRBJ1-1 and V is TRBV7-9; 7 bases fit TRBD1. CDR3 size: 15 residues. Germline CDR1 and CDR2: SEHNR and FQNEAQ (reference sequence). After removal of 4 bases from V and 4 bases from J, the junction contained 9 bases not matched to a gene. The CDR3 region is CASSSPGTETTEAFF. The CDR3 DNA is TGTGCCAGCAGCTCTCCCGGGACAGAAACCACTGAAGCTTTCTTT.

This clonotype was detected many times. The rearrangement joins TRBV2 to TRBJ2-7; TRBD1 agrees at 8 bases. The trim removed 7 bases at V and 5 bases at J, leaving 13 bases unmatched. The CDR3 length is 15 residues. Germline V gives CDR1 SNHLY, CDR2 FYNNEI. The CDR3 region has the DNA TGTGCCAGCAATTCTAAGCGGACAGGGATGAACGAGCAGTACTTC. Its translation is CASNSKRTGMNEQYF.

This clonotype was found many times. J is TRBJ1-1 and V is TRBV6-1; D ambiguous. V lost 5 bases and J 1 base, leaving 8 bases between the germline ends. The length of the CDR3 is 13 residues. The germline V gene has CDR1 MNHNS and CDR2 SASEGT. The CDR3 DNA follows: TGTGCCAGCAGTCAAATAACGAACACTGAAGCTTTCTTT. It encodes CASSQITNTEAFF.

The sample holds many counts of this clonotype. The chain couples TRBV12-3 or TRBV12-4 to TRBJ2-5; 12 positions agree with TRBD1. CDR3 length: 17 residues. Trimming took 2 bases from V and 4 from J; bases not matched to a gene: 8. The CDR3 protein is CASSLYAPGQGAETQYF. The CDR3 region has the DNA TGTGCCAGCAGTTTATATGCCCCGGGACAGGGGGCAGAGACCCAGTACTTC.

Regarding this clonotype: This may arise from a read error, as a much more abundant clone is one base away. The chain employs TRBV7-9 and TRBJ2-5; 8 bases are a match to TRBD2. CDR1 and CDR2 from the germline V gene are SEHNR and FQNEAQ (reference sequence). V was clipped by 3 bases and J by 3 bases; unmatched bases: 3. The CDR3 length is 14 residues. CDR3 DNA sequence: TGTGCCAGCAGCTTCGTACTAGCGGAAGAGACCCAGTACTTC. It specifies CASSFVLAEETQYF.

Ten or more counts support this clonotype. The chain employs TRBV7-3 and TRBJ2-2, with 10 nucleotides matching TRBD1. Trimming took 5 bases from V and 1 from J; bases not matched to a gene: 4. The length of the CDR3 is 16 residues. The germline V gene encodes CDR1 SGHTA and CDR2 FQGTGA. The CDR3 is CASSPGDRGNTGELFF. CDR3 nucleotides: TGTGCCAGCAGCCCTGGGGACAGGGGGAACACCGGGGAGCTGTTTTTT.

V gene TRBV19 combines with J gene TRBJ2-5; D not resolved. This CDR3 spans 14 amino acids. The V gene lost 0 bases and the J gene lost 5 bases, with 10 bases spanning the gap. In germline, CDR1 is LNHDA, CDR2 SQIVND (reference sequence). The chain's CDR3 is CASSIEMGWETQYF. DNA of the CDR3: TGTGCCAGTAGTATAGAGATGGGATGGGAGACCCAGTACTTC.

The chain joins TRBV12-3 or TRBV12-4 to TRBJ2-3; 8 nucleotides agree with TRBD2. J was trimmed by 0 bases and V by 3 bases; bases with no gene match: 14. CDR3 length: 19 amino acids. The CDR3 coding sequence is TGTGCCAGCAGTTTTGGCGGGGGGCCCCGGACAGATAGCACAGATACGCAGTATTTT. The encoded protein is CASSFGGGPRTDSTDTQYF.

In its sample, this clonotype was seen a few times. The chain carries TRBV6-2 or TRBV6-3 and TRBJ2-6; weak D call: TRBD2 (7 bases). The CDR3 spans 17 residues. Germline V gene lookup returns CDR1 MNHEY and CDR2 SVGEGT. Trimming stripped 7 bases from V and 3 bases from J, with 19 bases between. CDR3 coding DNA: TGTGCCAGCACTCCTTTGGGGGGGCAAGGTGGGGCCAACGTCCTGACTTTC. Its protein is CASTPLGGQGGANVLTF.

This clonotype showed up many times. The gene calls are TRBV20-1 and TRBJ2-7; TRBD1 is a possible D gene (6 bases). Germline V lookup: CDR1 DFQATT, CDR2 SNEGSKA (reference sequence). V lost 2 bases, J lost 2 bases, and 13 bases lay in between. CDR3 length equals 14 residues. Here the CDR3 reads CSARTAEGAYEQYF. Written as DNA, the CDR3 is TGCAGTGCTAGAACGGCAGAGGGGGCCTACGAGCAGTACTTC.

This clonotype was counted many times. The J gene is TRBJ1-2, the V gene TRBV5-1; 8 nucleotides match TRBD1. Germline V gives CDR1 SGHRS, CDR2 YFSETQ. This CDR3 is 15 amino acids long. After removal of 4 bases from V and 4 bases from J, the junction contained 9 bases not matched to a gene. CDR3 DNA sequence: TGCGCCAGCAGCCCGAGCCAGGGGGCAGGCTATGGCTACACCTTC. This sequence encodes CASSPSQGAGYGYTF.

At least ten counts were recorded for this clonotype. CDR3 coding DNA: TGTGCCAGCTCACAGGACGCAATCTCTGGGGCCAACGTCCTGACTTTC. Amino acid sequence: CASSQDAISGANVLTF. J is TRBJ2-6 and V is TRBV18; no definite D call. V was shortened by 4 bases and J by 0 bases, with 10 bases between the two germline ends. The CDR3 is made up of 16 amino acids. The germline CDR1 and CDR2 sequences are KGHSH and LQKENI.

This clonotype was recorded many times. The chain employs TRBV12-3 or TRBV12-4 and TRBJ1-4, with D unresolved. This CDR3 comprises 11 residues. V was trimmed by 5 bases and J by 6 bases, leaving 4 bases between them. DNA of the CDR3: TGTGCCAGCAGTAAAGATGAAAAACTGTTTTTT. Amino acids: CASSKDEKLFF.

This clonotype was seen ten or more times. The rearrangement joins TRBV5-1 to TRBJ2-1; D might be TRBD1 (6 bases). Between the trimmed V and J ends, which lost 0 bases and 3 bases, there was a span of 10 bases. The germline V gene has CDR1 SGHRS and CDR2 YFSETQ. The length of the CDR3 is 15 residues. As DNA, the CDR3 is TGCGCCAGCAGCTTGGGTGGGACAAACTACAATGAGCAGTTCTTC. Translation gives CASSLGGTNYNEQFF.

This clonotype has a count of ten or more. This chain links TRBV10-1 with TRBJ2-1, with TRBD2 matching 7 bases. V shed 2 bases and J 5 bases; nucleotides not matched to a gene: 9. The CDR3 consists of 16 residues. The germline V gene has CDR1 WNHNN and CDR2 SYGVQD (reference sequence). The CDR3 here is CASSEPSLADDNEQFF. The DNA for the CDR3 is TGCGCCAGCAGTGAGCCGAGTCTAGCGGACGACAATGAGCAGTTCTTC.

This clonotype was detected only a few times. The chain uses TRBV2 and TRBJ2-1; 8 bases line up with TRBD2. J lost 5 bases, V lost 1 base, and 4 bases had no gene match. The length of the CDR3 is 15 residues. CDR1 is SNHLY and CDR2 is FYNNEI in the germline V gene. CDR3 DNA: TGTGCCAGCAGTGAAGTCGGGGGGGTAAACAATGAGCAGTTCTTC. Translating it yields CASSEVGGVNNEQFF.

This clonotype was seen ten or more times. The chain recombines TRBV20-1 with TRBJ2-5, with D possibly matching TRBD1 (5 bases). The germline V and J ends were trimmed by 5 bases and 1 base, with 17 bases remaining between them. Per germline, CDR1 DFQATT and CDR2 SNEGSKA (reference sequence). The CDR3 is 15 residues long. CDR3 protein: CSAQGARGSQETQYF. In DNA form, the CDR3 reads TGCAGTGCTCAAGGGGCTCGCGGATCCCAAGAGACCCAGTACTTC.

This clonotype was counted ten times or more. The chain employs TRBV7-3 and TRBJ2-2; 16 bases are shared with TRBD2. J gave up 6 bases and V 5 bases, and 9 bases lay outside the gene matches. CDR3 length: 18 residues. Germline values: CDR1 SGHTA, CDR2 FQGTGA. The CDR3 spells CASSPTGTSGGASGELFF. The CDR3, as DNA: TGTGCCAGCAGCCCGACCGGGACTAGCGGGGGGGCCTCCGGGGAGCTGTTTTTT. Looking up the rest from reference TRBV7-3 and TRBJ2-2 gives the full variable domain: GAGVSQTPSNKVTEKGKYVELRCDPISGHTALYWYRQSLGQGPEFLIYFQGTGAADDSGLPNDRFFAVRPEGSVSTLKIQRTERGDSAVYLCASSPTGTSGGASGELFFGEGSRLTVL.

This clonotype occurred many times. The chain carries TRBV30 and TRBJ2-2, with D possibly being TRBD2 (5 bases). The V and J ends lost 0 bases and 4 bases respectively, with 15 bases between them. The CDR3 runs 16 residues. CDR1 and CDR2 from the germline V gene are GTSNPN and SVGIG (reference sequence). CDR3 sequence: CAWSVLGLAPTGELFF. CDR3 coding DNA: TGTGCCTGGAGTGTACTTGGTCTAGCCCCCACCGGGGAGCTGTTTTTT.

This clonotype was seen repeatedly, ten times or more. V and J are TRBV19 and TRBJ2-5; unclear D gene. The CDR3 is 14 amino acids. Trimming cost V 5 bases and J 4 bases, with 14 bases left between them. The germline gives CDR1 LNHDA, CDR2 SQIVND (reference sequence). CDR3 nucleotides: TGTGCCAGTAGTGGTGGAGCTTCGGGAGAGACCCAGTACTTC. It encodes CASSGGASGETQYF.